This TCR beta chain was recovered during a study of cytomegalovirus exposure and HLA in healthy donors. Per germline, CDR1 MDHEN and CDR2 SYDVKM. Trimming took off 3 bases at V and 6 bases at J, with 8 bases between the two ends. The CDR3 length is 12 residues. 60 Vbeta and 13 Jbeta primers were used in PCR. Sequencing was performed with immunoSEQ multiplex PCR; in TCRdb, only in-frame clones are kept and a portion is missing. Of around 150,000 clones listed, 82% are singletons. This chain links TRBV28 with TRBJ2-5, with no clear D. The TCR originated in a girl between 5 and 17 years old in good health and CMV-seropositive. Sequences were obtained from PBMCs. The CDR3 loop is CASSFVTKTQYF. Written as DNA, the CDR3 is TGTGCCAGCAGTTTTGTCACTAAGACCCAGTACTTC.